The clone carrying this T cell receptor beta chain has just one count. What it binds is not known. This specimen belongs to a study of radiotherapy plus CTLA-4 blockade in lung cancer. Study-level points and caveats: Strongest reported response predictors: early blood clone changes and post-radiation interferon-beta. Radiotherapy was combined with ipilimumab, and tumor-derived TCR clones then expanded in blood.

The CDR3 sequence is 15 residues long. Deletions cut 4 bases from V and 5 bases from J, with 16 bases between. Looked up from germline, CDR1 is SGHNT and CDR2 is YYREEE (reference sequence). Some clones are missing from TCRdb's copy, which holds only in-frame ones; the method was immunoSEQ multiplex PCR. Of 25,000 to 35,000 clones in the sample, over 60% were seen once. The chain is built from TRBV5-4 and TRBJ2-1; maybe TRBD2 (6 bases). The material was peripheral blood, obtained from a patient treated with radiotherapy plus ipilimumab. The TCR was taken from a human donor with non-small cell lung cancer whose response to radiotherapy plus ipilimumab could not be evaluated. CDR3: CASSAGGRGNNEQFF. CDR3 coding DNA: TGTGCCAGCAGCGCCGGAGGGCGGGGCAACAATGAGCAGTTCTTC.